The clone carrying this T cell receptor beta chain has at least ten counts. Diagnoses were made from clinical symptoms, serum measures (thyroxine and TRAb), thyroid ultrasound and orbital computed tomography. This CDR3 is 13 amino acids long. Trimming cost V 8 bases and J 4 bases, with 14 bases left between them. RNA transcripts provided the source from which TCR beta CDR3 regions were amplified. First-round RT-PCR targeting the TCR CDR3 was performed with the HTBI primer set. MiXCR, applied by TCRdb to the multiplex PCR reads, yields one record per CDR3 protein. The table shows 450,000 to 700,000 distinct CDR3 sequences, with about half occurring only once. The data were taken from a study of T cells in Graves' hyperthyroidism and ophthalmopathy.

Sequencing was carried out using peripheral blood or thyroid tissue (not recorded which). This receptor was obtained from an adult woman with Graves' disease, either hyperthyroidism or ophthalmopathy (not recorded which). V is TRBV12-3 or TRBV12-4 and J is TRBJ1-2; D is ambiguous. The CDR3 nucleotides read TGTGCCAGCTCTCCCGACCGTTTCTATGGCTACACCTTC. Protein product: CASSPDRFYGYTF.